The rows below give T cell receptor beta chains drawn from one sample of a study of blood T cell repertoires in COVID-19. TCRdb keeps only in-frame clones here, not all; method: immunoSEQ multiplex PCR. The sample yields some 140,000 clones, approximately 85% seen once. The specimen sequenced was peripheral blood. The receptors come from a man aged 55-75 years with COVID-19, enrolled during active disease. The CDR3 runs from the conserved cysteine through the conserved F or W. The D gene is left open where the match is weak. Clone sizes are given selectively: once, few, many, or a class where the clone is expanded.

V gene,D gene,J gene,clone size,CDR3 DNA,CDR3 protein
TRBV4-2,TRBD2,TRBJ2-3,NA,TGTGCCAGCAGCCCTTCCTTAGTTAGCGGGAGTGGTGTGCCCACAGATACGCAGTATTTT,CASSPSLVSGSGVPTDTQYF
TRBV25-1,NA,TRBJ2-3,NA,TGTGCCAGCAGTGATACTACTTACAGCACAGATACGCAGTATTTT,CASSDTTYSTDTQYF
TRBV18,TRBD1,TRBJ1-2,NA,TGTGCCAGCTCATCCCTGGACAGGCCGCGGGGCTACACCTTC,CASSSLDRPRGYTF
TRBV5-4,NA,TRBJ2-7,NA,TGTGCCAGCAGTTCAGGGATAAGCTCCTACGAGCAGTACTTC,CASSSGISSYEQYF
TRBV27,NA,TRBJ1-1,NA,TGTGCCAGCAGTTCAAGGGGTTTCAACACTGAAGCTTTCTTT,CASSSRGFNTEAFF
TRBV3-1/TRBV3-2,NA,TRBJ1-5,NA,TGTGCCAGCAGCAACGGAGTCGGAGTTTCCCCCCAGCATTTT,CASSNGVGVSPQHF
TRBV9,TRBD2,TRBJ2-7,NA,TGTGCCAGCAGCACCGAGGTAGCGGGAAGCGAGCAGTACTTC,CASSTEVAGSEQYF
TRBV11-2,TRBD1,TRBJ2-2,few,TGTGCCAGCAGGCGGACAGGGGCGAACACCGGGGAGCTGTTTTTT,CASRRTGANTGELFF
TRBV7-2,TRBD1,TRBJ1-6,NA,TGTGCCAGCAGCTTAGGACAGGGTAATAATTCACCCCTCCACTTT,CASSLGQGNNSPLHF
TRBV5-4,NA,TRBJ1-1,NA,TGTGCCAGCAGTAAAAGCTCCCAGGTTCACACTGAAGCTTTCTTT,CASSKSSQVHTEAFF
TRBV7-9,NA,TRBJ2-3,NA,TGTGCCAGCAGCTCAGTTGCGGGAATAGATACGCAGTATTTT,CASSSVAGIDTQYF
TRBV2,TRBD1,TRBJ1-2,NA,TGTGCCAGCATAGGACAGGTTGCCTACTATGGCTACACCTTC,CASIGQVAYYGYTF
TRBV29-1,TRBD2,TRBJ2-1,once,TGCAGCGTTGAAGGGGCGACTAGCGGGAGTAATGAGCAGTTCTTC,CSVEGATSGSNEQFF
TRBV19,TRBD1,TRBJ1-6,NA,TGTGCCAGTAGTATCGGAGGGCTGACAGGGGATGTATCACCCCTCCACTTT,CASSIGGLTGDVSPLHF
TRBV7-2,NA,TRBJ1-5,NA,TGTGCCAGCAGCTTTACGGACAATAGCAATCAGCCCCAGCATTTT,CASSFTDNSNQPQHF
TRBV7-2,TRBD1,TRBJ2-1,NA,TGTGCCAGCAGCTTAAGTTCGGGACAGCCGTACAATGAGCAGTTCTTC,CASSLSSGQPYNEQFF
TRBV18,NA,TRBJ2-7,NA,TGTGCCAGCTCACCACCGACAGGGAGGCGTTACGAGCAGTACTTC,CASSPPTGRRYEQYF
TRBV6-5,NA,TRBJ1-5,NA,TGTGCCAGCGGGAGGGCAGGGGTTTCCAATCAGCCCCAGCATTTT,CASGRAGVSNQPQHF
TRBV18,NA,TRBJ2-1,NA,TGTGCCAGCTCACCGCCTACTAGTGGAGTGACGAGAGGCCAGTTCTTC,CASSPPTSGVTRGQFF
TRBV5-4,NA,TRBJ1-1,NA,TGTGCCAGCAGCTTGGAAGCGAGGAACACTGAAGCTTTCTTT,CASSLEARNTEAFF
TRBV11-3,TRBD1,TRBJ2-3,NA,TGTGCCAGCAGCGTGGGACAGGGTGCAGATACGCAGTATTTT,CASSVGQGADTQYF
TRBV7-6,TRBD2,TRBJ2-1,once,TGTGCCAGCAGCTTAGCGTCTAGCGGGGGCAATGAGCAGTTCTTC,CASSLASSGGNEQFF
TRBV4-2,NA,TRBJ1-1,NA,TGTGCCAGCAGCAGCCGGGGAGGCACTGAAGCTTTCTTT,CASSSRGGTEAFF
TRBV3-1/TRBV3-2,TRBD1,TRBJ1-1,NA,TGTGCCAGCAGCCAAGCAGGGGGCACTGAAGCTTTCTTT,CASSQAGGTEAFF
TRBV5-8,TRBD2,TRBJ2-1,NA,TGTGCCAGCAGCTTGGTGGGGGCCGGCGGGGGGAACAATGAGCAGTTCTTC,CASSLVGAGGGNNEQFF
TRBV7-9,TRBD2,TRBJ2-2,NA,TGTGCCAGCAGCTTTTTGACTAGCGGCACCGGGGAGCTGTTTTTT,CASSFLTSGTGELFF
TRBV6-2/TRBV6-3,TRBD1,TRBJ1-5,NA,TGTGCCAGCAGTTACCGTGGACAGGGGGCTGAACAGCCCCAGCATTTT,CASSYRGQGAEQPQHF
TRBV5-1,TRBD2,TRBJ2-5,NA,TGCGCCAGCAGCGAGGGGCCGGGGGGGGAGACCCAGTACTTC,CASSEGPGGETQYF
TRBV10-2,NA,TRBJ2-1,NA,TGCGCCAGCAGGGAGGGGGGGAAGAATGAGCAGTTCTTC,CASREGGKNEQFF
TRBV6-2/TRBV6-3,NA,TRBJ2-6,once,TGTGCCAGCAGTTACTCGATGAGTGGAGCTGGGGCCAACGTCCTGACTTTC,CASSYSMSGAGANVLTF
TRBV5-1,NA,TRBJ1-3,NA,TGCGCCAGCAGCTTACAGGGCTCTGGAAACACCATATATTTT,CASSLQGSGNTIYF
TRBV11-2,NA,TRBJ1-1,few,TGTGCCAGTAATCGACATTTGAACACTGAAGCTTTCTTT,CASNRHLNTEAFF
TRBV29-1,NA,TRBJ1-4,NA,TGCAGCGTTTCACAGGCTAATGAAAAACTGTTTTTT,CSVSQANEKLFF
TRBV15,NA,TRBJ1-2,NA,TGTGCCACCAGCAGAGCTGACGGAGGCTATGGCTACACCTTC,CATSRADGGYGYTF
TRBV7-2,NA,TRBJ1-1,NA,TGTGCCAGCAGGGTCCAGGGATTGGGGACTGAAGCTTTCTTT,CASRVQGLGTEAFF
TRBV19,NA,TRBJ2-4,NA,TGTGCCAGCCAACAGGGCCCTTTAGCCAAAAACATTCAGTACTTC,CASQQGPLAKNIQYF
TRBV13,TRBD1,TRBJ1-2,NA,TGTGCCAGCAGCCAACAGGGGGGCCTCTATGGCTACACCTTC,CASSQQGGLYGYTF
TRBV6-5,TRBD2,TRBJ2-2,NA,TGTGCCAGCAAACCGGGACTAGCGAACCCCGGGGAGCTGTTTTTT,CASKPGLANPGELFF
TRBV5-1,TRBD1,TRBJ1-5,NA,TGCGCCAGCGGACCCGGGACAGGTAGAAATCAGCCCCAGCATTTT,CASGPGTGRNQPQHF
TRBV28,NA,TRBJ1-2,NA,TGTGCCAGCTCCATTAACTATGGCTACACCTTC,CASSINYGYTF
TRBV4-3,TRBD1,TRBJ1-2,NA,TGCGCCAGCAGCACTACAGGGGGATCCAACTATGGCTACACCTTC,CASSTTGGSNYGYTF
TRBV9,NA,TRBJ2-2,NA,TGTGCCAGCCATCCTAGAAGGCAGAGCAACACCGGGGAGCTGTTTTTT,CASHPRRQSNTGELFF
TRBV7-9,NA,TRBJ1-4,NA,TGTGCCAGCAGCTTAGGAGGTTCCCGTGAAAAACTGTTTTTT,CASSLGGSREKLFF
TRBV11-2,NA,TRBJ1-2,NA,TGTGCCAGCAGCTTAGGATCGGAGGGCTTCTATGGCTACACCTTC,CASSLGSEGFYGYTF
TRBV7-3,NA,TRBJ2-2,once,TGTGCCAGCAGCCCAAGTAGGGGGGGCACCGGGGAGCTGTTTTTT,CASSPSRGGTGELFF
TRBV2,NA,TRBJ2-7,few,TGTGCCAGCAGTAGGGACTTCTCCTACGAGCAGTACTTC,CASSRDFSYEQYF
TRBV5-6,NA,TRBJ1-5,few,TGTGCCAGCAGCTTGGGACAGGTTAGCAATCAGCCCCAGCATTTT,CASSLGQVSNQPQHF
TRBV24-1,NA,TRBJ2-3,NA,TGTGCCACCAGTGTTTCGGATACGCAGTATTTT,CATSVSDTQYF
TRBV11-3,NA,TRBJ1-4,once,TGTGCCAGCAGCTCTCAGGGGTTGACTAATGAAAAACTGTTTTTT,CASSSQGLTNEKLFF
TRBV28,NA,TRBJ2-5,NA,TGTGCCAGCAAGAGGCGCCCGGAGACCCAGTACTTC,CASKRRPETQYF
TRBV6-6,NA,TRBJ1-1,NA,TGTGCCAGCAGTCCCGGCCCCGGGGCTGAAGCTTTCTTT,CASSPGPGAEAFF